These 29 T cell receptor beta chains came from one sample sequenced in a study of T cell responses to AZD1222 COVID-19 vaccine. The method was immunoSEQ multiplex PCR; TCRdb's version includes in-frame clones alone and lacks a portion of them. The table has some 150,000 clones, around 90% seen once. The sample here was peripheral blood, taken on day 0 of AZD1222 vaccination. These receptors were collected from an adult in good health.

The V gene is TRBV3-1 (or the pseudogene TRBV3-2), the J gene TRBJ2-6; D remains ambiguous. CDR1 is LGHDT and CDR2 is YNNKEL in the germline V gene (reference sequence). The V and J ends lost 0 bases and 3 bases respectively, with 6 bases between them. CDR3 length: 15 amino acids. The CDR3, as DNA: TGTGCCAGCAGCCAAGAAAGGGTTGGGGCCAACGTCCTGACTTTC. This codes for CASSQERVGANVLTF.

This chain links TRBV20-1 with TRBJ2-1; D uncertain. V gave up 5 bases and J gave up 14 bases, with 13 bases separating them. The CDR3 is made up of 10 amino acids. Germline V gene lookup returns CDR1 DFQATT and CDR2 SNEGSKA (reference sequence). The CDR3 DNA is TGCAGTGCTTTTTCTAATTGGGAGTTCTTC. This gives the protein CSAFSNWEFF.

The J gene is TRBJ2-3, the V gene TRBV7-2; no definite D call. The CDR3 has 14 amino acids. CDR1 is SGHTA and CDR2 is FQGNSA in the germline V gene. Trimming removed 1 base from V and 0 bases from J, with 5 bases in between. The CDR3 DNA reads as TGTGCCAGCAGCTTAGTTTCTAGCACAGATACGCAGTATTTT. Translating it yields CASSLVSSTDTQYF. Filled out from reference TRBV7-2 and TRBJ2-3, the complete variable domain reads GAGVSQSPSNKVTEKGKDVELRCDPISGHTALYWYRQSLGQGLEFLIYFQGNSAPDKSGLPSDRFSAERTGGSVSTLTIQRTQQEDSAVYLCASSLVSSTDTQYFGPGTRLTVL.

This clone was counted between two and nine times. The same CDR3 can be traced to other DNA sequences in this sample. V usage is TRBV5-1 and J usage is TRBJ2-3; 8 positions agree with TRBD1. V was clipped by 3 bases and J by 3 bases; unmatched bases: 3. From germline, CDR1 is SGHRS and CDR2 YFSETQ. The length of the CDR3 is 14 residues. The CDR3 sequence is CASSSGQGTDTQYF. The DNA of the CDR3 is TGCGCCAGCAGCTCCGGACAGGGAACAGATACGCAGTATTTT.

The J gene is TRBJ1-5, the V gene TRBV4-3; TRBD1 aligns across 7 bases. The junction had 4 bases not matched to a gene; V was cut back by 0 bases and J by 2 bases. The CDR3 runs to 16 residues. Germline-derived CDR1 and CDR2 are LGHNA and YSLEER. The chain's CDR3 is CASSQETGRGNQPQHF. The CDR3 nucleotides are TGCGCCAGCAGCCAAGAGACAGGGAGGGGCAATCAGCCCCAGCATTTT.

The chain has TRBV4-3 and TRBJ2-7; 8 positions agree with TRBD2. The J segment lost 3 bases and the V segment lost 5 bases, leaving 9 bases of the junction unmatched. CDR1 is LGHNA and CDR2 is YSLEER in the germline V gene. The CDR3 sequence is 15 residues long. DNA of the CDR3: TGCGCCAGCAGCAAACACCGGGGGGGCGGCTACGAGCAGTACTTC. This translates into CASSKHRGGGYEQYF.

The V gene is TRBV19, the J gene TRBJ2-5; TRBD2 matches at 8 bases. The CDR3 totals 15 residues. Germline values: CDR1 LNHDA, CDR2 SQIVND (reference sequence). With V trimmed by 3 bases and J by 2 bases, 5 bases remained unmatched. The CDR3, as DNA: TGTGCCAGTAGTATTGGCGGGGGGCGACAAGAGACCCAGTACTTC. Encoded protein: CASSIGGGRQETQYF.

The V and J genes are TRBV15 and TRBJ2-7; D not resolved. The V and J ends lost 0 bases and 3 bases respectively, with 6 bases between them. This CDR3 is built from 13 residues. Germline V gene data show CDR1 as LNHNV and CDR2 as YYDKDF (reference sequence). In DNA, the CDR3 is TGTGCCACCAGCAGAGATCTGGGCTACGAGCAGTACTTC. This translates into CATSRDLGYEQYF.

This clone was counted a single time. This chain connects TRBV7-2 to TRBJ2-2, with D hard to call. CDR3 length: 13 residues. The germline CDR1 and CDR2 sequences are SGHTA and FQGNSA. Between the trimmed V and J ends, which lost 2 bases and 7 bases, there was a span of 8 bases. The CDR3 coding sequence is TGTGCCAGCAGCTTAAAGTTCGGCGGGGAGCTGTTTTTT. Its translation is CASSLKFGGELFF.

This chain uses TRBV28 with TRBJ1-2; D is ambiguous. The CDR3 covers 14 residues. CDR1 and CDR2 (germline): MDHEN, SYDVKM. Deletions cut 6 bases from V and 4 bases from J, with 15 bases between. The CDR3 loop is CASSWARSGYGYTF. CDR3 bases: TGTGCCAGCAGCTGGGCCAGGAGCGGCTATGGCTACACCTTC.

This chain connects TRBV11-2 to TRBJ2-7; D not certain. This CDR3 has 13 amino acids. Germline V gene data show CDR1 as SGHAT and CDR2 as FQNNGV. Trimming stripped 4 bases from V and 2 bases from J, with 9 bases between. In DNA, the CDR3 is TGTGCCAGCAGCTCCCAAGGAGCCTACGAGCAGTACTTC. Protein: CASSSQGAYEQYF.

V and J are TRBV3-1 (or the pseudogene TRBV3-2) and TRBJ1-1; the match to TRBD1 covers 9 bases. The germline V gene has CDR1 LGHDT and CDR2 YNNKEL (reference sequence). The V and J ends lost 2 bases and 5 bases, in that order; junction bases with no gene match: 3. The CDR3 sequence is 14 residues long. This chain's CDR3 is CASSQLDRGTEAFF. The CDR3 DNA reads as TGTGCCAGCAGCCAACTGGACAGGGGAACTGAAGCTTTCTTT.

CDR3 DNA sequence: TGTGCCACCAGTGATGGGGGGCTGGGTGAGCAGTTCTTC. Protein product: CATSDGGLGEQFF. The V call is TRBV24-1, the J call TRBJ2-1, with D possibly called TRBD1 or TRBD2 (6 bases each). The CDR3 extends over 13 amino acids. Germline CDR1 KGHDR, CDR2 SFDVKD. The V gene lost 3 bases and the J gene lost 9 bases, with 11 bases spanning the gap.

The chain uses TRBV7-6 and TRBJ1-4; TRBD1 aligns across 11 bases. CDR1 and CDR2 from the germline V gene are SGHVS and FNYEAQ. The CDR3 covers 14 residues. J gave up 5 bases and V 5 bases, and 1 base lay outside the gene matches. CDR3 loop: CASSGTGGNEKLFF. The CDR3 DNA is TGTGCCAGCAGCGGGACAGGGGGAAATGAAAAACTGTTTTTT.

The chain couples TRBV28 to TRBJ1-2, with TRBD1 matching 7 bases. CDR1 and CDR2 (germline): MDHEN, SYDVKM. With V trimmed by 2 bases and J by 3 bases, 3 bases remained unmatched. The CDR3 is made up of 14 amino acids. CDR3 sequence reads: CASSLGQGDYGYTF. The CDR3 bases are TGTGCCAGCAGTTTAGGGCAGGGGGACTATGGCTACACCTTC.

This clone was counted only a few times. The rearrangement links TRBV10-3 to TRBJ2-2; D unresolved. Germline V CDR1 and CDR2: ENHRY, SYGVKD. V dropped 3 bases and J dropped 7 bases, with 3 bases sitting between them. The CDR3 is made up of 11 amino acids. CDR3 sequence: CAISDGGELFF. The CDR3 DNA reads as TGTGCCATCAGTGATGGCGGGGAGCTGTTTTTT.

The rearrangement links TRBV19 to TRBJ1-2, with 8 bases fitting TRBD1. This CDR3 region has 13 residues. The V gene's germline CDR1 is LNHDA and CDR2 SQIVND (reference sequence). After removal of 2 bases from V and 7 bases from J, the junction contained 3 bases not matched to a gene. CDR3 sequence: CASSIQGAPGYTF. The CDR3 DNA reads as TGTGCCAGTAGTATACAGGGGGCGCCTGGCTACACCTTC.

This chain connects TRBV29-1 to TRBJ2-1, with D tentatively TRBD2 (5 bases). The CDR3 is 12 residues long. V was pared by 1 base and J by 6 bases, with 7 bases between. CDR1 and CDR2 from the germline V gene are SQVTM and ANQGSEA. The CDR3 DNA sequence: TGCAGCGTTGAAGGACTAAGCAATGAGCAGTTCTTC. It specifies CSVEGLSNEQFF.

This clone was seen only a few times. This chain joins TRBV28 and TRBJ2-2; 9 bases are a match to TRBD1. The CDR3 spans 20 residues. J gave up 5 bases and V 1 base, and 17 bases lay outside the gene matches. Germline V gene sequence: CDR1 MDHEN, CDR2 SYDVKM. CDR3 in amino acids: CASSLFQRVAHRGRTGELFF. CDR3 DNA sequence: TGTGCCAGCAGTTTATTTCAACGGGTGGCACACAGGGGGCGAACCGGGGAGCTGTTTTTT.

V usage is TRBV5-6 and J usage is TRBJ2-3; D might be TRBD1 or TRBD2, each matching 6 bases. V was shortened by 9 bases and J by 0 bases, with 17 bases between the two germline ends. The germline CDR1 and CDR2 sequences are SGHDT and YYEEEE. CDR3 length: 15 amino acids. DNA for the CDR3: TGTGCCACCTCGGGGGCGGGGTCTAGCACAGATACGCAGTATTTT. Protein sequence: CATSGAGSSTDTQYF.

The CDR3 loop is CASRVQGGGTEAFF. CDR3 in DNA: TGTGCCAGCAGAGTACAGGGGGGGGGCACTGAAGCTTTCTTT. The V call is TRBV6-5, the J call TRBJ1-1; 8 nucleotides line up with TRBD1. This CDR3 has 14 residues. Germline trimming cut 6 bases from V and 4 bases from J; bases unmatched to any gene: 7. Germline V CDR1 and CDR2: MNHEY, SVGAGI.

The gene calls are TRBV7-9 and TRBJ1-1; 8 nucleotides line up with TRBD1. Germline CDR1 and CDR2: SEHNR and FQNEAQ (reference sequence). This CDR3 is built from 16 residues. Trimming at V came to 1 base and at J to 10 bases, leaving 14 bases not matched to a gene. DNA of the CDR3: TGTGCCAGCAGCTTAGGAAGAGGGGGGATCACAGGGGGAGCTTTCTTT. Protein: CASSLGRGGITGGAFF.

The CDR3 is CASSFLSGSSYEQYF. The DNA for the CDR3 is TGTGCCAGCAGCTTCCTAAGCGGGTCCTCCTACGAGCAGTACTTC. The chain links TRBV7-2 to TRBJ2-7, with D perhaps TRBD2 (6 bases). V shed 3 bases and J shed 0 bases, with 12 bases lying between them. The CDR3 length is 15 residues. Germline CDR1 and CDR2: SGHTA and FQGNSA.

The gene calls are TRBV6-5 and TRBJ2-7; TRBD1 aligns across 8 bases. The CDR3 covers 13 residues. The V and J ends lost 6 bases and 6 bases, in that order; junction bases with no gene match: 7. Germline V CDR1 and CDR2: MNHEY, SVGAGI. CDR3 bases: TGTGCCAGCAGCCGGGCAGGGGGCCTCGAGCAGTACTTC. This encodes CASSRAGGLEQYF.

For the CDR3, the DNA is TGTGCCAGCAGTACAAGGCGGGGGGATCGCAGCGAGCAGTACTTC. Translated, it gives CASSTRRGDRSEQYF. This rearrangement joins TRBV6-2 or TRBV6-3 to TRBJ2-7; TRBD2 aligns across 8 bases. The CDR3 spans 15 residues. CDR1 and CDR2 (germline): MNHEY, SVGEGT. J gave up 6 bases and V 5 bases, and 12 bases lay outside the gene matches.

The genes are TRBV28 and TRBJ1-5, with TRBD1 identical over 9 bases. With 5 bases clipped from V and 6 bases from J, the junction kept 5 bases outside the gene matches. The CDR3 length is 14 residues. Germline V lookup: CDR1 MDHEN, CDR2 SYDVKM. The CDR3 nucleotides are TGTGCCAGCAGTACCGGGACAGGGAGTCAGCCCCAGCATTTT. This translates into CASSTGTGSQPQHF.

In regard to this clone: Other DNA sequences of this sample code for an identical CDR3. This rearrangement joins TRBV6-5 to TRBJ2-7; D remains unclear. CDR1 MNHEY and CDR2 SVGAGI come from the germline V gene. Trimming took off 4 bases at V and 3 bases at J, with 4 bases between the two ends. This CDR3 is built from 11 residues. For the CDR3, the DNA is TGTGCCAGCAGTTCCCTCTACGAGCAGTACTTC. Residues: CASSSLYEQYF.

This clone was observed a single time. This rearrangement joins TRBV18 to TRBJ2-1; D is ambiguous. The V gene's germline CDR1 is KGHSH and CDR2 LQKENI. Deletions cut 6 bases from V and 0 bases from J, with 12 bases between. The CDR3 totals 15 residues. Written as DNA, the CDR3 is TGTGCCAGCTCCCGAGTTTCTAGCTCCTACAATGAGCAGTTCTTC. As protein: CASSRVSSSYNEQFF.

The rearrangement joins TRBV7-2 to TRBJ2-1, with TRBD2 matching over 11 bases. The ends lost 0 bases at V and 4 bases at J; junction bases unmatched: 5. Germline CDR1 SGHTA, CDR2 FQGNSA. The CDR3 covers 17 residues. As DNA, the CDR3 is TGTGCCAGCAGCTTAGCGGGTAGCGGGGGGGCTTACAATGAGCAGTTCTTC. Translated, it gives CASSLAGSGGAYNEQFF.